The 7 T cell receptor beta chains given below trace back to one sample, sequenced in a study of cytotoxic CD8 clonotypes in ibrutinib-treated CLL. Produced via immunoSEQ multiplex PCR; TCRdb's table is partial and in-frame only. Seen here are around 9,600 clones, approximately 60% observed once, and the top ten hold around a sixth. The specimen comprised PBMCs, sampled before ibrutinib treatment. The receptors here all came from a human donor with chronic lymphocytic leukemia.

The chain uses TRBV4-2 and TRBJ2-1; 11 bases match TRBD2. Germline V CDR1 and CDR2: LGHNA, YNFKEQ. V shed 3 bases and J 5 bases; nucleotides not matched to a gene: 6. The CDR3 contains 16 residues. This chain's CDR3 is CASSQKGLADHNEQFF. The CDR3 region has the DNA TGTGCCAGCAGCCAGAAGGGACTAGCGGACCACAATGAGCAGTTCTTC.

CDR3 nucleotides: TGCGCCAGCAGCCCGGATATGGGCCGCGGCAAGCTGTTTTTT. Protein: CASSPDMGRGKLFF. The V call is TRBV5-1, the J call TRBJ2-2; D remains unclear. Germline CDR1 SGHRS, CDR2 YFSETQ. The CDR3 extends over 14 amino acids. Between the trimmed V and J ends, which lost 4 bases and 12 bases, there was a span of 19 bases.

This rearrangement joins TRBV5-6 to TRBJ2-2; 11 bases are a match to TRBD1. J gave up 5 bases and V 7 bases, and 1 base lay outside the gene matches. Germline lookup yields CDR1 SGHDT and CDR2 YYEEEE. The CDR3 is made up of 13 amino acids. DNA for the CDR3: TGTGCCAGCGGACAGGGGGCGACCGGGGAGCTGTTTTTT. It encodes CASGQGATGELFF.

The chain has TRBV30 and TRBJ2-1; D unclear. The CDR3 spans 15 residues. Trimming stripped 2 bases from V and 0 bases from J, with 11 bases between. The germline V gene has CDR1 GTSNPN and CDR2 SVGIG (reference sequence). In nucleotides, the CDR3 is TGTGCCTGGAGTTCTATGGCAGCCTCCTACAATGAGCAGTTCTTC. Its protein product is CAWSSMAASYNEQFF.

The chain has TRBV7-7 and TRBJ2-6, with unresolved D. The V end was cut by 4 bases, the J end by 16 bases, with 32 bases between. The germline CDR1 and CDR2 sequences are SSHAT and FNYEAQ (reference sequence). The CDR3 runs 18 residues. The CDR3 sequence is CASSCRCKCHKSGQRLTF. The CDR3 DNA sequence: TGTGCCAGCAGCTGTCGGTGTAAGTGCCACAAGTCGGGCCAACGTCTGACTTTC.

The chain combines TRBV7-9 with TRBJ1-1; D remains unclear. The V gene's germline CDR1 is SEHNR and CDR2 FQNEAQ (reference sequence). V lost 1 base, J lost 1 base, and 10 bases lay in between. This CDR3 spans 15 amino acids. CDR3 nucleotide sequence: TGTGCCAGCAGCTTAGAAGGCACGAAGAACACTGAAGCTTTCTTT. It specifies CASSLEGTKNTEAFF.

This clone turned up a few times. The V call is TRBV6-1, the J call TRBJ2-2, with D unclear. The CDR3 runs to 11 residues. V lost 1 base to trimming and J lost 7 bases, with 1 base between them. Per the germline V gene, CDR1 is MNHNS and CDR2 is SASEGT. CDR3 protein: CASSEVGELFF. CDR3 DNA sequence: TGTGCCAGCAGTGAAGTCGGGGAGCTGTTTTTT.